Below are 17 T cell receptor beta chains sequenced from a single sample in a study of blood T cell repertoires in COVID-19. The assay was immunoSEQ multiplex PCR, and TCRdb's table has in-frame clones only and misses some. This sample carries a few hundred thousand clones, roughly 85% of them seen once, and the ten largest clones take roughly 3.6%. Input material: peripheral blood. These receptors were taken from a woman under 30 with acute or convalescent COVID-19.

This sequence joins TRBV20-1 and TRBJ2-1; TRBD2 matches at 12 bases. The germline CDR1 and CDR2 sequences are DFQATT and SNEGSKA (reference sequence). V lost 3 bases to trimming and J lost 6 bases; unmatched junction nucleotides: 6. This CDR3 region has 15 residues. CDR3 protein: CSASAGLAGTNEQFF. The CDR3 nucleotides read TGCAGTGCTAGTGCAGGACTAGCGGGAACCAATGAGCAGTTCTTC.

This clone has just one count. The chain's CDR3 is CASSRTGTNYGYTF. In DNA, the CDR3 is TGCGCCAGCAGCCGGACAGGGACTAACTATGGCTACACCTTC. V is TRBV10-2 and J is TRBJ1-2; TRBD1 matches at 8 bases. Germline V gene lookup returns CDR1 WSHSY and CDR2 SAAADI. J gave up 0 bases and V 6 bases, and 3 bases lay outside the gene matches. CDR3 length: 14 amino acids.

Turning to this clone: Different DNA sequences within this sample yield the same CDR3. The chain uses TRBV27 and TRBJ1-1; no definite D call. In germline, CDR1 is MNHEY, CDR2 SMNVEV (reference sequence). This CDR3 has 11 amino acids. The V and J ends lost 4 bases and 5 bases respectively, with 5 bases between them. CDR3 in DNA: TGTGCCAGCAGTTCGAGAACTGAAGCTTTCTTT. The encoded protein is CASSSRTEAFF.

V is TRBV6-1 and J is TRBJ1-5, with no clear D. The CDR3 loop spans 14 amino acids. The germline V gene has CDR1 MNHNS and CDR2 SASEGT. The germline V and J ends were trimmed by 3 bases and 1 base, with 7 bases remaining between them. The CDR3 sequence is CASSEGESNQPQHF. The CDR3 DNA reads TGTGCCAGCAGTGAGGGAGAGAGCAATCAGCCCCAGCATTTT.

This chain links TRBV21-1 with TRBJ2-7; TRBD2 was called by the table and not checked on the DNA. TRBV21-1 counts as a pseudogene. The CDR3 loop spans 15 amino acids. The CDR3 region has the DNA TGTGCCAGCAGCAGCAAGCGGGAGGTTTCCTACGAGCAGTACTTC. Residues: CASSSKREVSYEQYF.

V is TRBV19 and J is TRBJ2-2; 9 positions agree with TRBD2. V was pared by 11 bases and J by 1 base, with 5 bases of the junction left unmatched. This CDR3 is built from 14 residues. Germline values: CDR1 LNHDA, CDR2 SQIVND (reference sequence). The CDR3: CALRSGGNTGELFF. The CDR3 DNA reads as TGTGCCCTGCGTAGCGGGGGGAACACCGGGGAGCTGTTTTTT. Combining the CDR3 with reference TRBV19 and TRBJ2-2 gives the whole variable domain DGGITQSPKYLFRKEGQNVTLSCEQNLNHDAMYWYRQDPGQGLRLIYYSQIVNDFQKGDIAEGYSVSREKKESFPLTVTSAQKNPTAFYLCALRSGGNTGELFFGEGSRLTVL.

The rearrangement links TRBV28 to TRBJ1-1, with D perhaps TRBD1 (5 bases). V was clipped by 10 bases and J by 0 bases, with 12 bases between them. Germline V gene sequence: CDR1 MDHEN, CDR2 SYDVKM. This CDR3 spans 13 amino acids. CDR3 sequence (DNA): TGTGCCACGCAGACAGCTATGAACACTGAAGCTTTCTTT. Protein product: CATQTAMNTEAFF.

This chain links TRBV30 with TRBJ1-3, with TRBD1 identical over 10 bases. Germline V gene lookup returns CDR1 GTSNPN and CDR2 SVGIG (reference sequence). J was trimmed by 8 bases and V by 4 bases; bases with no gene match: 8. CDR3 length: 14 residues. The chain's CDR3 is CAWTSGTGVYTIYF. The CDR3, as DNA: TGTGCCTGGACTAGCGGGACAGGGGTTTACACCATATATTTT.

This clone was seen only a few times. This sequence joins TRBV19 and TRBJ1-5, with 8 bases identical to TRBD1. CDR3 size: 13 residues. Germline-derived CDR1 and CDR2 are LNHDA and SQIVND (reference sequence). The junction had 2 bases not matched to a gene; V was cut back by 3 bases and J by 7 bases. This CDR3 is CASSMDRAQPQHF. For the CDR3, the DNA is TGTGCCAGTAGTATGGACAGGGCGCAGCCCCAGCATTTT.

The chain joins TRBV7-2 to TRBJ1-2; 9 bases map to TRBD1. In germline, CDR1 is SGHTA, CDR2 FQGNSA. V gave up 5 bases and J gave up 4 bases; unmatched junction bases: 5. The CDR3 contains 14 residues. In DNA form, the CDR3 reads TGTGCCAGCAGCCCTACAGGGGGCCCCTATGGCTACACCTTC. Its protein is CASSPTGGPYGYTF.

The J gene is TRBJ1-1, the V gene TRBV2, with 10 bases fitting TRBD1. The junction had 2 bases not matched to a gene; V was cut back by 0 bases and J by 10 bases. CDR3 size: 13 residues. CDR1 is SNHLY, CDR2 FYNNEI, per germline. CDR3 in amino acids: CASSEATGGRAFF. CDR3 nucleotide sequence: TGTGCCAGCAGTGAAGCGACAGGGGGCAGAGCTTTCTTT.

The rearrangement uses TRBV10-3 and TRBJ2-1, with 10 bases matching TRBD1. This CDR3 contains 14 residues. V gave up 4 bases and J gave up 7 bases; unmatched junction bases: 4. The V gene's germline CDR1 is ENHRY and CDR2 SYGVKD. CDR3 amino acids: CAISGGTGENEQFF. CDR3 DNA sequence: TGTGCCATCAGTGGTGGGACAGGGGAGAATGAGCAGTTCTTC.

The chain uses TRBV11-2 and TRBJ1-4; 8 positions agree with TRBD1. CDR1 and CDR2 (germline): SGHAT, FQNNGV. V trimming: 2 bases; J trimming: 7 bases; junction bases outside the gene matches: 6. The CDR3 covers 15 residues. The CDR3 nucleotides are TGTGCCAGCAGCTTAACCGGGACAGGTCCTGAAAAACTGTTTTTT. It specifies CASSLTGTGPEKLFF. The variable domain in full, with the rest retrieved from reference TRBV11-2 and TRBJ1-4, is EAGVAQSPRYKIIEKRQSVAFWCNPISGHATLYWYQQILGQGPKLLIQFQNNGVVDDSQLPKDRFSAERLKGVDSTLKIQPAKLEDSAVYLCASSLTGTGPEKLFFGSGTQLSVL.

The chain has TRBV9 and TRBJ2-5; maybe TRBD2 (6 bases). Looked up from germline, CDR1 is SGDLS and CDR2 is YYNGEE. This CDR3 has 14 amino acids. V was pared by 1 base and J by 0 bases, with 7 bases between. In nucleotides, the CDR3 is TGTGCCAGCAGCGTATCGGGGGACCAAGAGACCCAGTACTTC. This encodes CASSVSGDQETQYF.

V usage is TRBV5-1 and J usage is TRBJ2-7; TRBD1 aligns across 9 bases. The junction had 6 bases not matched to a gene; V was cut back by 0 bases and J by 2 bases. CDR3 size: 16 residues. From germline, CDR1 is SGHRS and CDR2 YFSETQ. The CDR3 here is CASSLGRDRVTYEQYF. The CDR3 DNA sequence: TGCGCCAGCAGCTTGGGCCGGGACAGGGTTACCTACGAGCAGTACTTC. Full variable domain (remainder filled in from reference TRBV5-1 and TRBJ2-7): KAGVTQTPRYLIKTRGQQVTLSCSPISGHRSVSWYQQTPGQGLQFLFEYFSETQRNKGNFPGRFSGRQFSNSRSEMNVSTLELGDSALYLCASSLGRDRVTYEQYFGPGTRLTVT.

J is TRBJ1-4 and V is TRBV27; no reliable D call. The CDR3 is 15 amino acids. Trimming stripped 5 bases from V and 1 base from J, with 11 bases between. CDR1 is MNHEY, CDR2 SMNVEV, per germline (reference sequence). CDR3 coding DNA: TGTGCCAGCAGTCCCGTAGATTTAACTAATGAAAAACTGTTTTTT. Translation gives CASSPVDLTNEKLFF.

V usage is TRBV19 and J usage is TRBJ2-2; D is unclear. CDR3 length: 14 residues. V was clipped by 6 bases and J by 3 bases, with 11 bases between them. The germline CDR1 and CDR2 sequences are LNHDA and SQIVND (reference sequence). The CDR3 reads CASRGERDTGELFF. The CDR3 DNA reads as TGTGCCAGTAGGGGTGAGCGAGACACCGGGGAGCTGTTTTTT. The full variable domain, in which reference TRBV19 and TRBJ2-2 provide the parts outside the CDR3, is DGGITQSPKYLFRKEGQNVTLSCEQNLNHDAMYWYRQDPGQGLRLIYYSQIVNDFQKGDIAEGYSVSREKKESFPLTVTSAQKNPTAFYLCASRGERDTGELFFGEGSRLTVL.